This T cell receptor beta chain originates from a study of response to subunit inactivated influenza vaccine. CDR1 is SGHRS and CDR2 is YFSETQ in the germline V gene. V dropped 2 bases and J dropped 1 base, with 7 bases sitting between them. This CDR3 spans 13 amino acids. This clonotype has at least ten counts. Its target is unknown. Study observations and caveats: Authors suggested each seasonal flu vaccination may recruit only limited numbers of new T cells.

TCRdb reprocessed the RT-PCR reads via MiXCR and lists one record per CDR3 protein. The table lists just under 550,000 distinct CDR3 sequences, roughly 25% of them singletons, with approximately 3% in the top ten. The same data also contributed to another study, on T cells expressing NK-cell markers. From that study: For TCR beta, cDNA was produced by 5'RACE template switching with UMIs. All TCR beta repertoires analysed originated from sorted CD3+CD56+NKG2C+, CD3+CD56+NKG2C- and CD3+CD56-NKG2C+ T cells. Of eight sequenced donors, seven were HCMV-seropositive and one HCMV-seronegative. These clonotypes additionally ranked first within the CD3+CD56-NKG2C+ fraction of four donors.

The material was CD4+ T cells sorted from PBMCs, obtained 12 days after vaccination. This rearrangement joins TRBV5-1 to TRBJ2-7, with D unclear. This receptor was obtained from a man aged 45-60 years who received an inactivated influenza vaccine. This CDR3 reads CASSFTVSYEQYF. In DNA, the CDR3 is TGCGCCAGCAGCTTTACGGTATCCTACGAGCAGTACTTC.